Listed below are T cell receptor beta chains from one sample, sequenced in a study of radiotherapy plus CTLA-4 blockade in lung cancer. The table came from immunoSEQ multiplex PCR; TCRdb's copy has only in-frame clones and leaves some out. The table records approximately 77,000 clones, 60% to 85% of them present only once. Sequencing was performed on peripheral blood, taken from a patient treated with radiotherapy plus ipilimumab. Every receptor here comes from a human donor with non-small cell lung cancer whose response to radiotherapy plus ipilimumab could not be evaluated. Some clones in this sample may be carry-over from other donors' samples. Each CDR3 is given with its conserved first and last residue. The D gene is left open where the match is weak. A clone size is listed for some rows: how often the clone was seen (once, few, many), or a class if it is expanded.

TRBV10-3	TRBJ2-3	.	.	TGTGCCATCAGTGGAACAGGGGGGGAGGATACGCAGTATTTT	CAISGTGGEDTQYF
TRBV6-1	TRBJ2-7	.	.	TGTGCCAGCAGTGAAAGGGGGGGAGCCAGCTCCGAGCAGTACTTC	CASSERGGASSEQYF
TRBV11-2	TRBJ2-7	TRBD1	few	TGTGCCAGCAGCCGGTCCCGGGACAGCGAGCAGTACTTC	CASSRSRDSEQYF
TRBV6-5	TRBJ1-2	TRBD1	.	TGTGCCAGCAGTTACACCTGGACAGGGGCCTCCTATGGCTACACCTTC	CASSYTWTGASYGYTF
TRBV21-1	TRBJ1-3	.	.	TGTGCCAGCAGCACTACTGGAAACACCATATATTTT	CASSTTGNTIYF
TRBV27	TRBJ2-2	.	once	TGTGCCAGCAGACATCGGACAGTTTCCGGGGAGCTGTTTTTT	CASRHRTVSGELFF
TRBV5-1	TRBJ2-7	TRBD2	.	TGTGCCAGCAGCGGGGAGTGGCCCTACGAGCAGTACTTC	CASSGEWPYEQYF
TRBV6-6	TRBJ2-7	.	.	TGTGCCAGCAGTTACGGGGAGTCCTACGAGCAGTACTTC	CASSYGESYEQYF
TRBV5-1	TRBJ1-6	.	.	TGCGCCAGCAGCTTGACGGATAATTCACCCCTCCACTTT	CASSLTDNSPLHF
TRBV10-3	TRBJ1-1	.	many	TGTGCCATCAGTGAGTCGAGGAACACTGAAGCTTTCTTT	CAISESRNTEAFF
TRBV6-5	TRBJ2-5	TRBD1	.	TGTGCCAGCAGTTCCGGGACAGGGCAAGAGACCCAGTACTTC	CASSSGTGQETQYF
TRBV2	TRBJ1-3	TRBD1	.	TGTGCCAGCAGCCTAGGGACAGTCTCTGGAAACACCATATATTTT	CASSLGTVSGNTIYF
TRBV5-1	TRBJ2-2	TRBD1	.	TGCGCCAGCAGCTTTTCCACAGGGGACCCCGGGGAGCTGTTTTTT	CASSFSTGDPGELFF
TRBV11-1	TRBJ2-5	.	.	TGTGCCAGCAGCTTAGGTGTCGCGCAGGGAAGGGAGACCCAGTACTTC	CASSLGVAQGRETQYF
TRBV5-1	TRBJ1-1	.	.	TGCGCCAGCAGCTTGACGGGGAACACTGAAGCTTTCTTT	CASSLTGNTEAFF
TRBV4-3	TRBJ1-6	.	.	TGCGCCAGCAGCCAAGGGGGGGATTCACCCCTCCACTTT	CASSQGGDSPLHF
TRBV4-1	TRBJ2-7	.	.	TGCGCCAGCAGCCAAGAAATCTCCAGGACCTACGAGCAGTACTTC	CASSQEISRTYEQYF
TRBV7-2	TRBJ2-5	TRBD1	.	TGTGCCAGCAGCTCTTCCGGGACAGGGCCCGAAGAGACCCAGTACTTC	CASSSSGTGPEETQYF
TRBV6-4	TRBJ2-3	TRBD2	.	TGTGCCAGCAGTGCGGGACTAGCGGGGGCCACAGATACGCAGTATTTT	CASSAGLAGATDTQYF
TRBV2	TRBJ1-4	.	few	TGTGCCTCAGGTCAGAATAATGAAAAACTGTTTTTT	CASGQNNEKLFF
TRBV11-2	TRBJ2-2	TRBD2	.	TGTGCCAGCAGCATAACTAGCGACACCGGGGAGCTGTTTTTT	CASSITSDTGELFF
TRBV28	TRBJ2-1	TRBD2	.	TGTGCCAGCACCGCCAGCGGGGGGCGAAGATACAATGAGCAGTTCTTC	CASTASGGRRYNEQFF
TRBV7-9	TRBJ2-5	TRBD2	.	TGTGCCAGCAGCCCCTGGACTAGCGGGGGTCAAGAGACCCAGTACTTC	CASSPWTSGGQETQYF
TRBV5-1	TRBJ2-5	.	.	TGCGCCAGCAGCCCCGGCGGGCACTACCAAGAGACCCAGTACTTC	CASSPGGHYQETQYF
TRBV4-1	TRBJ2-3	.	.	TGCGCCAGCAGCCAAAACTTCCCGGGCACAGATACGCAGTATTTT	CASSQNFPGTDTQYF
TRBV2	TRBJ2-5	.	.	TGTGCCAGCAGTGGTCTAGGGGGCCAAGAGACCCAGTACTTC	CASSGLGGQETQYF
TRBV10-3	TRBJ2-5	TRBD1	.	TGTGCCATCAGTGAGTCTACCGGGACAGGGATGCGAGAGCAGTACTTC	CAISESTGTGMREQYF
TRBV5-1	TRBJ2-3	.	.	TGCGCCAGCTCCTCGACCGGGACACCACTGGATACGCAGTATTTT	CASSSTGTPLDTQYF
TRBV19	TRBJ1-5	.	few	TGTGCCAGTACCGTGGACAGCTACGGTAATCAGCCCCAGCATTTT	CASTVDSYGNQPQHF